These 5 T cell receptor beta chains share one sample of origin, sequenced in a study of OX40 agonist ivuxolimab in advanced cancers. Here immunoSEQ multiplex PCR was the method, and the copy in TCRdb shows in-frame clones only, minus some. The repertoire holds roughly 120,000 clones, with 80% to 90% as singletons. Sequenced here: CD4+ or CD8+ T cells sorted from blood, sampled in a trial of the OX40 agonist ivuxolimab. The receptor source for this set is an adult with an advanced solid tumor such as melanoma, head and neck, liver or kidney cancer.

CDR3 nucleotides: TGTGCCAGCAGCTTAAGTCCCAAAGAGACTGAAGCTTTCTTT. Translating gives CASSLSPKETEAFF. This chain links TRBV7-2 with TRBJ1-1; D remains unclear. CDR1 is SGHTA, CDR2 FQGNSA, per germline. The CDR3 is 14 amino acids. The V and J ends lost 2 bases and 5 bases respectively, with 12 bases between them.

This clone came up once. This chain uses TRBV5-4 with TRBJ1-4; D might be TRBD1 (5 bases). CDR3 length: 14 residues. V gave up 4 bases and J gave up 7 bases, with 14 bases separating them. Germline V lookup: CDR1 SGHNT, CDR2 YYREEE (reference sequence). The CDR3 nucleotides are TGTGCCAGCAGCCCTGACACGGGGGTTGAAAAACTGTTTTTT. Residues: CASSPDTGVEKLFF.

The chain combines TRBV19 with TRBJ2-5; D perhaps matches TRBD1 (5 bases). This CDR3 spans 15 amino acids. V lost 5 bases, J lost 2 bases, and 15 bases lay in between. The germline V gene encodes CDR1 LNHDA and CDR2 SQIVND (reference sequence). The CDR3 nucleotides are TGTGCCAGTAGTCCGTACGGACGGACACAAGAGACCCAGTACTTC. It is translated as CASSPYGRTQETQYF.

V usage is TRBV11-2 and J usage is TRBJ2-2; D is undetermined. The germline gives CDR1 SGHAT, CDR2 FQNNGV. With 3 bases removed from V and 6 bases from J, the gap between germline ends came to 11 bases. This CDR3 contains 14 residues. Written as DNA, the CDR3 is TGTGCCAGCAGCTTGGCTCTGAGTGCCGGGGAGCTGTTTTTT. The encoded protein is CASSLALSAGELFF.

This chain connects TRBV19 to TRBJ2-5; D is unresolved. The CDR3 sequence is 14 residues long. From germline, CDR1 is LNHDA and CDR2 SQIVND (reference sequence). Trimming left V 2 bases short and J 3 bases short, with 10 bases between. CDR3 bases: TGTGCCAGTAGTATAATAGGAAGGGAAGAGACCCAGTACTTC. Protein: CASSIIGREETQYF.